This T cell receptor (beta chain) comes out of a study of identical twins. General observations from the study: Recombination models fit unrelated individuals' TCR alpha sharing but underestimated twins'. Memory repertoires showed no such pattern, whereas abundant cord blood beta clonotypes carried fewer insertions. Excess low generation probability was seen in twin-shared out-of-frame alpha sequences.

With regard to this clonotype: Its matching antigen is unknown.

V lost 1 base to trimming and J lost 3 bases; unmatched junction nucleotides: 3. The CDR3 sequence is 15 residues long. TCRdb recomputed calls from the 5' RACE reads with MiXCR, one row per CDR3 protein. The sample consists of about 240,000 distinct CDR3 sequences, 7% to 8.5% of them appearing once. This sample also belongs to another study, concerning yellow fever vaccine responses in identical twins. As that study records: In identical twins, vaccine T cell responses appeared partly shared and partly individual.

The rearrangement joins TRBV12-3 or TRBV12-4 to TRBJ2-7; TRBD2 aligns across 10 bases. Material: CD8+ T cells sorted from blood. The receptor's source is a woman aged 18-29 years in good health. CDR3 sequence: CASSLGSGRNYEQYF. As DNA, the CDR3 is TGTGCCAGCAGTTTAGGTAGCGGGAGGAACTACGAGCAGTACTTC.